Included here is one T cell receptor (beta chain) sequence, with context. Its antigen is unknown. As for time point: week 35, safety follow-up. The content of each vaccine dose was 300 ug of mutant IDH1 20-mer peptide, and topical imiquimod accompanied it. This entry comes from a study of a mutant IDH1 vaccine in newly diagnosed glioma. Study results and limitations: Detectable vaccine-induced immune responses arose in over 90% of patients.

The CDR3 sequence is 13 residues long. Germline assignment: CDR1 MNHEY and CDR2 SVGAGI. The germline V and J ends were trimmed by 7 bases and 9 bases, with 16 bases remaining between them. TCRdb keeps only in-frame clones here, not all; method: immunoSEQ multiplex PCR. The repertoire holds 50,000 to 70,000 clones, with roughly four fifths as singletons. This clonotype was sampled from a man aged 50 to 60 with glioma. The source was PBMCs, collected from a glioma patient whose treatment included an IDH1 peptide vaccine. The chain couples TRBV6-5 to TRBJ2-1, with D perhaps matching TRBD2 (5 bases). The CDR3 sequence: CASIHRQSGEQFF. The CDR3 region has the DNA TGTGCCAGCATCCACCGGCAGAGCGGTGAGCAGTTCTTC.